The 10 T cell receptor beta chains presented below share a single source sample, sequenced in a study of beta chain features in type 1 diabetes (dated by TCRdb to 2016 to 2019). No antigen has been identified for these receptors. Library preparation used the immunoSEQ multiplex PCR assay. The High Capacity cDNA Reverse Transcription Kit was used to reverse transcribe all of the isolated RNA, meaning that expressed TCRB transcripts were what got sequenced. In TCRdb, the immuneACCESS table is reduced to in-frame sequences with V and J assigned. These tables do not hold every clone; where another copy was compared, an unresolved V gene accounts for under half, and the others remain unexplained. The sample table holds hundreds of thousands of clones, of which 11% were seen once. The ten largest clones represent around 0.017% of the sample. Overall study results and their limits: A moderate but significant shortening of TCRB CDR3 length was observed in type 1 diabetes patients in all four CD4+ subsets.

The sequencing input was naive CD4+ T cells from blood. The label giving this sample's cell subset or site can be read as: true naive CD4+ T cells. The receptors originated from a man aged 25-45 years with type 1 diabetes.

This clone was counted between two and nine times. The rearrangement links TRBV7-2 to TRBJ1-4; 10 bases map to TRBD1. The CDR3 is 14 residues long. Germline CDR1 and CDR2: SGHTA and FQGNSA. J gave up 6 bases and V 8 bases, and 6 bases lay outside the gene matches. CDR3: CASARDRGHEKLFF. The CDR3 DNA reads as TGTGCCAGCGCCCGGGACAGGGGACATGAAAAACTGTTTTTT.

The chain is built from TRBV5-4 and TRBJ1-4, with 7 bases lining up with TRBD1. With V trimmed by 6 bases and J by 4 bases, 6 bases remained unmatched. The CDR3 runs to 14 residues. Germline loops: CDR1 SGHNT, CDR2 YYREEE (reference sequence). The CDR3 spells CASTRDRVNEKLFF. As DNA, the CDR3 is TGTGCCAGCACACGGGACAGAGTTAATGAAAAACTGTTTTTT.

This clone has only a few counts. CDR3 amino acids: CASAPSEVGVGQPQHF. The CDR3 DNA is TGTGCCAGCGCTCCATCTGAAGTAGGGGTAGGTCAGCCCCAGCATTTT. The gene calls are TRBV9 and TRBJ1-5; the D gene is possibly TRBD1 (5 bases). CDR1 and CDR2 (germline): SGDLS, YYNGEE. V lost 7 bases to trimming and J lost 6 bases, with 23 bases between them. There are 16 residues in the CDR3.

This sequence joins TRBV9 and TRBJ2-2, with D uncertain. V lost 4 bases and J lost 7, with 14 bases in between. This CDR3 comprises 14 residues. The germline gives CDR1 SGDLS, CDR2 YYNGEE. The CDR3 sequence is CASSPRLAGGELFF. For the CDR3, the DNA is TGTGCCAGCAGCCCCCGACTTGCTGGCGGGGAGCTGTTTTTT.

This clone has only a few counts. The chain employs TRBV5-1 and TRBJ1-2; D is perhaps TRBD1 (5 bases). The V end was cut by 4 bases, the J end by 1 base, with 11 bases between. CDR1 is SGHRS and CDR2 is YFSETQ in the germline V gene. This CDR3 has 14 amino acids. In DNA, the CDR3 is TGCGCCAGCAGCCCGGACACCGATAACTATGGCTACACCTTC. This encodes CASSPDTDNYGYTF.

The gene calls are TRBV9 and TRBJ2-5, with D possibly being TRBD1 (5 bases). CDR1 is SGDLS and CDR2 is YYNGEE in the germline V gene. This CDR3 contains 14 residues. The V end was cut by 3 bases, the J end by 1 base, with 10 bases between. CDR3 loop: CASSASRGQETQYF. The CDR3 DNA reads TGTGCCAGCAGCGCCAGTAGGGGCCAAGAGACCCAGTACTTC.

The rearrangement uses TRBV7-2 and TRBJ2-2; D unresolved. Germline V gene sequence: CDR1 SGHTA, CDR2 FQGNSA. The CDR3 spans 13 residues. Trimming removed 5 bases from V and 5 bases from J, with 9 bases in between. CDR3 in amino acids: CASSPRSTGELFF. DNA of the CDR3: TGTGCCAGCAGCCCCCGTTCGACCGGGGAGCTGTTTTTT.

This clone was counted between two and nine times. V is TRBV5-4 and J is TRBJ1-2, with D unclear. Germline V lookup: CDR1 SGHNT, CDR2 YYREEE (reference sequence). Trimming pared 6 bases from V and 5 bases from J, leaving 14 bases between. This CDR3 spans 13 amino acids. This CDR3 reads CASTFGRGYGYTF. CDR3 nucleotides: TGTGCCAGCACCTTCGGAAGAGGGTATGGCTACACCTTC.

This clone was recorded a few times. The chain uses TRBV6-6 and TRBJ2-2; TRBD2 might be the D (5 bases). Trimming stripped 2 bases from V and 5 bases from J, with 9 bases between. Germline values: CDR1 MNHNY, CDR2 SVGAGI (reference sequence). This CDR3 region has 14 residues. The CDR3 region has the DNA TGTGCCAGCAGTTACACGGGGTCTACCGGGGAGCTGTTTTTT. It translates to CASSYTGSTGELFF.

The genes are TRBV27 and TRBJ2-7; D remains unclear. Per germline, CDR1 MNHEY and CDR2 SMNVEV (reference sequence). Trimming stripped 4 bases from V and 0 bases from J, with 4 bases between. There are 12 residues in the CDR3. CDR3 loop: CASSSSSYEQYF. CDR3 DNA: TGTGCCAGCAGTTCCAGCTCCTACGAGCAGTACTTC.